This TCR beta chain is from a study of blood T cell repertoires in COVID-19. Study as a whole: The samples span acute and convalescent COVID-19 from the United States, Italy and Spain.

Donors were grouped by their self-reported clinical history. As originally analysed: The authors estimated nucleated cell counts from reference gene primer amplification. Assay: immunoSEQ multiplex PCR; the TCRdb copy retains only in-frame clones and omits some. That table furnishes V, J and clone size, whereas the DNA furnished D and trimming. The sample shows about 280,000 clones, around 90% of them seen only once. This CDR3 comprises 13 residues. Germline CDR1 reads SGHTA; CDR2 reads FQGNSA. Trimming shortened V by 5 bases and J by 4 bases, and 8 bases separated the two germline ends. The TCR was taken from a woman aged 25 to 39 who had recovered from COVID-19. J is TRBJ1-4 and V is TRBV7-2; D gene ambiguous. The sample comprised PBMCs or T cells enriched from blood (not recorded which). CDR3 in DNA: TGTGCCAGCAGCCTACAGAGTAATGAAAAACTGTTTTTT. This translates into CASSLQSNEKLFF.